A selection of T cell receptor beta chains follows, all from one sample in a study of T cell responses to AZD1222 COVID-19 vaccine. Sequenced by immunoSEQ multiplex PCR; TCRdb stores in-frame clones only, minus some. The sample lists some 130,000 clones, over 85% seen once, with roughly 2% in the top ten. The sequences come from peripheral blood, collected on day 0 of AZD1222 vaccination. These receptors were collected from an adult in good health. The CDR3 runs from the conserved cysteine through the conserved F or W. The order of the fields is CDR3 DNA, CDR3 protein, clone size, D gene, J gene, V gene. The D gene is left open where the match is weak. Size tells how often a clone was seen (once, few, many) or the class of an expanded clone, and some rows leave it out.

TGCGCCAGCAGCCAAGAACCACCGGGACAGGGGATTGAAAAACTGTTTTTT | CASSQEPPGQGIEKLFF | - | TRBD1 | TRBJ1-4 | TRBV4-1
TGTGCCAGCAGTTTTGAGGGAGGTGGCTACACCTTC | CASSFEGGGYTF | - | - | TRBJ1-2 | TRBV28
TGCAGTGCCGCCCCAGAGTACGAGCAGTACTTC | CSAAPEYEQYF | few | - | TRBJ2-7 | TRBV20-1
TGTGCCAGCAGCCACCGAAGTGTGTGGGCCGGGGAGCTGTTTTTT | CASSHRSVWAGELFF | few | - | TRBJ2-2 | TRBV5-5
TGCGCCAGCAGCTGGGGGACTAGCGGGACGGGTGAGCAGTTCTTC | CASSWGTSGTGEQFF | - | TRBD2 | TRBJ2-1 | TRBV5-1
TGTGCCAGCAGTTACGGGTCGGGCAATGAGCAGTTCTTC | CASSYGSGNEQFF | - | - | TRBJ2-1 | TRBV6-5
TGTGCCAGCAGCTGGGCTGAAGGGGGCGATCAGCCCCAGCATTTT | CASSWAEGGDQPQHF | - | TRBD1 | TRBJ1-5 | TRBV7-9
TGTGCCAGTGCCACCGGGGCCCACGAGCAGTACTTC | CASATGAHEQYF | - | - | TRBJ2-7 | TRBV12-3/TRBV12-4
TGCAGCGTTGAAAAACAGACTAACTATGGCTACACCTTC | CSVEKQTNYGYTF | few | - | TRBJ1-2 | TRBV29-1
TGTGCCAGCAGCTCGACAGGCGGGGGTGAAAAACTGTTTTTT | CASSSTGGGEKLFF | - | - | TRBJ1-4 | TRBV5-5
TGTGCCAGTAGTCCTCAGGGTTTTCAGCCCCAGCATTTT | CASSPQGFQPQHF | - | - | TRBJ1-5 | TRBV19
TGTGCCAGTAGTCTTTTGATTGGGGGGGACACCCATGGCTACACCTTC | CASSLLIGGDTHGYTF | few | - | TRBJ1-2 | TRBV19
TGTGCCAGCAGCTACAGGGCAGGGGGGACCGGGGAGCTGTTTTTT | CASSYRAGGTGELFF | - | - | TRBJ2-2 | TRBV7-2
TGTGCCAGCAGTGACTCGGGGGAGACCTACAATGAGCAGTTCTTC | CASSDSGETYNEQFF | few | - | TRBJ2-1 | TRBV6-4
TGTGCCAGCAGACCCCTAGCGGGGGCGGAAGCGACCCAGTACTTC | CASRPLAGAEATQYF | - | TRBD2 | TRBJ2-5 | TRBV7-8
TGCGCCAGCAGCTTGGACCGGAGCGGGCCGAACACTGAAGCTTTCTTT | CASSLDRSGPNTEAFF | once | - | TRBJ1-1 | TRBV5-1
TGTGCCAGCAGTGACTCCGGGACAGGGGGCGGCTACACCTTC | CASSDSGTGGGYTF | - | TRBD1 | TRBJ1-2 | TRBV6-4
TGTGCCACCAGCAGAGAAATTTTTGACGGAGCTAACTATGGCTACACCTTC | CATSREIFDGANYGYTF | - | - | TRBJ1-2 | TRBV15
TGTGCCAGCAGCCAACCCGGACAGCCCTATGGCTACACCTTC | CASSQPGQPYGYTF | - | - | TRBJ1-2 | TRBV7-8
TGCGCCAGCAGCCTACCGGGACAGACCTACGAGCAGTACTTC | CASSLPGQTYEQYF | - | TRBD1 | TRBJ2-7 | TRBV5-1
TGTGCCAGCAGCCTTTTAACAGTGAACACTGAAGCTTTCTTT | CASSLLTVNTEAFF | - | - | TRBJ1-1 | TRBV3-1/TRBV3-2
TGCAGCGTTACCGGGACACTTATAGGCTACACCTTC | CSVTGTLIGYTF | - | - | TRBJ1-2 | TRBV29-1
TGTGCCAGCAGCTTAGACGGGTTCACAGATACGCAGTATTTT | CASSLDGFTDTQYF | - | - | TRBJ2-3 | TRBV7-2
TGTGCCAGCAGGGACGCTAAGCGGAACACTGAAGCTTTCTTT | CASRDAKRNTEAFF | - | - | TRBJ1-1 | TRBV25-1
TGTGCCAGCAGTGGGGGTGGGACAGGGGAGTCGGCTTTCTTT | CASSGGGTGESAFF | - | TRBD1 | TRBJ1-1 | TRBV2
TGTGCCAGCAGTCGAAGGGGGGTAACTAATGAAAAACTGTTTTTT | CASSRRGVTNEKLFF | - | - | TRBJ1-4 | TRBV2
TGTGCCAGCAGCCGGCTAGGGTCACCCCTCCACTTT | CASSRLGSPLHF | - | - | TRBJ1-6 | TRBV11-2
TGTGCCAGCAGTTCACTCCAGGGTGGCACTGAAGCTTTCTTT | CASSSLQGGTEAFF | - | - | TRBJ1-1 | TRBV6-5
TGTGCCAGCAGCTTAGTAGCGGGACTCTTCGGACAAGAGCAGTTCTTC | CASSLVAGLFGQEQFF | - | TRBD2 | TRBJ2-1 | TRBV7-9
TGTGCCAGCAGCTTGGAGGAAACTAATGGCTACACCTTC | CASSLEETNGYTF | - | - | TRBJ1-2 | TRBV7-2
TGTGCCAGCAGTTTTGGAGGGGGGAGTGGGGCCGGGGAGCTGTTTTTT | CASSFGGGSGAGELFF | - | - | TRBJ2-2 | TRBV27
TGTGCCACCCGGAGGAGGGCCCTATCCGAGCAGTACTTC | CATRRRALSEQYF | - | - | TRBJ2-7 | TRBV27
TGTGCCAGCAGCGTCTTACTAGCAGGAGGGGGGAATGAGCAGTTCTTC | CASSVLLAGGGNEQFF | once | - | TRBJ2-1 | TRBV7-9
TGTGCCAGCAGCAGGACTAGATTGGAAGCCAATGAGCAGTTCTTC | CASSRTRLEANEQFF | once | TRBD2 | TRBJ2-1 | TRBV7-6